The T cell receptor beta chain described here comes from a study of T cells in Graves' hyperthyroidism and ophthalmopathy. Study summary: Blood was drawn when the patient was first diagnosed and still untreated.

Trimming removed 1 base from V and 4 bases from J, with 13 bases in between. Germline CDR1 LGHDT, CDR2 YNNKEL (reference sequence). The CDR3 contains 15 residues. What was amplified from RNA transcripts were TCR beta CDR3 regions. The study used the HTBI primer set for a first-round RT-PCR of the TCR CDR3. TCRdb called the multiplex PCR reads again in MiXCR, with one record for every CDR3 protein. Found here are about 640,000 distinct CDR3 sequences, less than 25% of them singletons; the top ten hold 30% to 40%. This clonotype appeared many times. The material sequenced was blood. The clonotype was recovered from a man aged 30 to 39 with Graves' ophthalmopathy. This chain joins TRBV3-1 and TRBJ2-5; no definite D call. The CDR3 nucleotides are TGTGCCAGCAGCCAAGCTATAATCAGTGGAGAGACCCAGTACTTC. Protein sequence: CASSQAIISGETQYF.